This T cell receptor beta chain was documented in a study of cytomegalovirus exposure and HLA in healthy donors. Across the study: Assignment to the Caucasian-associated ancestry cluster applied to approximately 79% of the approximately 420 genotyped donors.

J lost 8 bases, V lost 3 bases, and 4 bases had no gene match. CDR1 and CDR2 (germline): LNHDA, SQIVND (reference sequence). The CDR3 covers 13 residues. Though nominally healthy at sampling, donors likely had unrecorded immune exposures. On this clone: The antigen is undetermined.

Findings and limits, study-wide: Compared with the roughly 700-donor mean, an Asian-associated ancestry cluster reportedly had fewer N-insertions, according to a later analysis. TCR sequences were mostly rare, though some public TCRs occurred in many donors.

The PCR ran on 60 Vbeta and 13 Jbeta primers. Sequencing used immunoSEQ multiplex PCR; TCRdb keeps in-frame clones, though not all of them. The sample lists 150,000 or so clones; about 74% were seen once. What was sequenced was PBMCs. This TCR was sampled from a man aged 35 to 55 in good health and CMV-seropositive. The chain joins TRBV19 to TRBJ1-2, with 9 bases matching TRBD1. The DNA for the CDR3 is TGTGCCAGTAGTATCCCCGGACAGGGGGGCTACACCTTC. Amino acid sequence: CASSIPGQGGYTF.